These T cell receptor beta chains were read from a single sample in a study of T cells in Graves' hyperthyroidism and ophthalmopathy. In TCRdb, the multiplex PCR reads were re-called with MiXCR into one record per CDR3 protein. Seen here are around 360,000 distinct CDR3 sequences, roughly 15% observed once, and the top ten hold approximately 19%. Input material: blood. The receptors derive from a woman aged 60-70 years with Graves' ophthalmopathy. Both conserved end residues are part of each CDR3. A D gene is named only where the DNA matches it firmly. The listing skips clone size in some rows; elsewhere it reads once, few, many or a size class.

J: TRBJ2-5; D: TRBD2; V: TRBV6-1; size: many; CDR3: CASRQFLASGSETQYF; DNA: TGTGCCAGCAGACAGTTTCTAGCTAGCGGATCGGAGACCCAGTACTTC
J: TRBJ1-2; D: .; V: TRBV3-1; size: few; CDR3: CASSQDLRGRGYTF; DNA: TGTGCCAGCAGCCAAGATTTACGGGGGCGCGGCTACACCTTC
J: TRBJ2-4; D: .; V: TRBV28; size: many; CDR3: CASSLSGAGTKNIQYF; DNA: TGTGCCAGCAGTTTAAGCGGTGCAGGGACCAAAAACATTCAGTACTTC
J: TRBJ2-2; D: TRBD1; V: TRBV7-9; size: few; CDR3: CASSLGVGQETGELFF; DNA: TGTGCCAGCAGCTTAGGCGTCGGACAGGAAACCGGGGAGCTGTTTTTT
J: TRBJ1-2; D: .; V: TRBV5-1; size: once; CDR3: CASSLSPGNYGYTF; DNA: TGCGCCAGCAGCTTGTCACCGGGTAACTATGGCTACACCTTC
J: TRBJ2-1; D: .; V: TRBV30; size: few; CDR3: CAWSLSYSEQFF; DNA: TGTGCCTGGAGTCTCAGCTACAGTGAGCAGTTCTTC
J: TRBJ2-5; D: TRBD2; V: TRBV3-1; size: .; CDR3: CASSQAGLAGAETQYF; DNA: TGTGCCAGCAGCCAAGCTGGACTAGCGGGAGCTGAGACCCAGTACTTC
J: TRBJ1-1; D: .; V: TRBV5-1; size: many; CDR3: CASSFEGRGAFF; DNA: TGCGCCAGCAGCTTTGAGGGGAGGGGAGCTTTCTTT
J: TRBJ2-7; D: .; V: TRBV20-1; size: many; CDR3: CSAEQDSNSYEQYF; DNA: TGCAGTGCCGAACAGGACTCCAATTCCTACGAGCAGTACTTC
J: TRBJ2-2; D: TRBD1; V: TRBV19; size: few; CDR3: CASSRDRGGGELFF; DNA: TGTGCCAGTAGCCGGGACAGGGGAGGCGGGGAGCTGTTTTTT
J: TRBJ2-3; D: .; V: TRBV2; size: many; CDR3: CAIMSEPTDTQYF; DNA: TGTGCCATTATGTCGGAGCCCACAGATACGCAGTATTTT
J: TRBJ2-2; D: .; V: TRBV2; size: many; CDR3: CASSPRGHSGELFF; DNA: TGTGCCAGCAGCCCCCGGGGTCATTCCGGGGAGCTGTTTTTT
J: TRBJ2-1; D: TRBD2; V: TRBV5-1; size: many; CDR3: CASSSTGTSGNEQFF; DNA: TGCGCCAGCAGTTCAACCGGGACTAGCGGTAATGAGCAGTTCTTC
J: TRBJ2-1; D: TRBD2; V: TRBV9; size: .; CDR3: CASSSNLAGRSYNEQFF; DNA: TGTGCCAGCAGCTCGAACCTAGCGGGGAGATCCTACAATGAGCAGTTCTTC
J: TRBJ1-1; D: TRBD1; V: TRBV6-1; size: many; CDR3: CASSSTGGEAFF; DNA: TGTGCCAGCAGTTCCACAGGGGGTGAAGCTTTCTTT
J: TRBJ2-4; D: TRBD2; V: TRBV2; size: many; CDR3: CASSPPSGRADTKNIQYF; DNA: TGTGCCAGCAGTCCCCCTAGCGGGAGGGCCGATACCAAAAACATTCAGTACTTC
J: TRBJ1-5; D: TRBD1; V: TRBV20-1; size: .; CDR3: CSATGQGIDQPQHF; DNA: TGCAGTGCTACAGGACAGGGGATCGATCAGCCCCAGCATTTT
J: TRBJ2-3; D: .; V: TRBV29-1; size: .; CDR3: CSVVGVRLSNTDTQYF; DNA: TGCAGCGTTGTCGGAGTTCGACTGAGTAACACAGATACGCAGTATTTT
J: TRBJ2-1; D: TRBD1; V: TRBV5-6; size: once; CDR3: CASSSIYRGPNYNEQFF; DNA: TGTGCCAGCAGCTCAATTTACAGGGGGCCCAACTACAATGAGCAGTTCTTC
J: TRBJ1-6; D: .; V: TRBV2; size: many; CDR3: CASTSGLNSPLHF; DNA: TGTGCCAGCACTTCAGGGTTGAATTCACCCCTCCACTTT
J: TRBJ1-4; D: .; V: TRBV20-1; size: once; CDR3: CSARDRGASNEKLFF; DNA: TGCAGTGCTAGAGATCGGGGGGCCTCTAATGAAAAACTGTTTTTT
J: TRBJ1-4; D: .; V: TRBV11-2; size: .; CDR3: CASSAALNEKLFF; DNA: TGTGCCAGCAGCGCGGCCCTTAATGAAAAACTGTTTTTT
J: TRBJ2-2; D: TRBD2; V: TRBV15; size: .; CDR3: CATSSPRTSGRTGELFF; DNA: TGTGCCACCAGCAGTCCCAGGACTAGCGGGAGAACCGGGGAGCTGTTTTTT
J: TRBJ2-7; D: .; V: TRBV5-1; size: many; CDR3: CASSLDPVGNEQYF; DNA: TGCGCCAGCAGCTTGGACCCTGTAGGTAACGAGCAGTACTTC
J: TRBJ2-5; D: TRBD2; V: TRBV6-2/TRBV6-3; size: many; CDR3: CASSRRLAGEETQYF; DNA: TGTGCCAGCAGTCGCCGACTAGCGGGAGAGGAGACCCAGTACTTC
J: TRBJ2-7; D: TRBD2; V: TRBV28; size: many; CDR3: CASSPRGSGTYEQYF; DNA: TGTGCCAGCAGTCCGCGCGGGAGCGGGACCTACGAGCAGTACTTC
J: TRBJ2-3; D: .; V: TRBV28; size: many; CDR3: CASWGLLSADTQYF; DNA: TGTGCCAGCTGGGGACTCTTAAGTGCAGATACGCAGTATTTT
J: TRBJ1-3; D: .; V: TRBV5-1; size: few; CDR3: CASSLLTPSSGNTIYF; DNA: TGCGCCAGCAGCTTGCTCACGCCGAGCTCTGGAAACACCATATATTTT
J: TRBJ2-2; D: .; V: TRBV7-2; size: .; CDR3: CASSFEDRTGELFF; DNA: TGTGCCAGCAGCTTCGAAGACAGGACCGGGGAGCTGTTTTTT
J: TRBJ1-1; D: .; V: TRBV14; size: many; CDR3: CASSQYGSISGGDTEAFF; DNA: TGTGCCAGCAGCCAATACGGTTCGATCTCGGGTGGGGACACTGAAGCTTTCTTT
J: TRBJ2-2; D: TRBD2; V: TRBV5-1; size: .; CDR3: CASSLGGLSTGELFF; DNA: TGCGCCAGCAGCTTGGGGGGACTAAGCACCGGGGAGCTGTTTTTT